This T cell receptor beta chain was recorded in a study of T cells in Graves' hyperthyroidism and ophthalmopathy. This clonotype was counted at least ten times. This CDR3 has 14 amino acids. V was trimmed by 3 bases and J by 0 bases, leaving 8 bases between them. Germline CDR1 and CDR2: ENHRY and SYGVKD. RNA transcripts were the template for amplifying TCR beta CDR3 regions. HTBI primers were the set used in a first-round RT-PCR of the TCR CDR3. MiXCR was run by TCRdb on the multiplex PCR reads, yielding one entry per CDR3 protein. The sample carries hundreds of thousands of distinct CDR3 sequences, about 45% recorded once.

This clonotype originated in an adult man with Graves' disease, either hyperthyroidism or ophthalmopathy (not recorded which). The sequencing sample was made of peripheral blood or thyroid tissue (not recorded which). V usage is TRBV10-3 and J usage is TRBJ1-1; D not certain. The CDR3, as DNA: TGTGCCATCAGTGACAGCAGGTTGAACACTGAAGCTTTCTTT. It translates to CAISDSRLNTEAFF.